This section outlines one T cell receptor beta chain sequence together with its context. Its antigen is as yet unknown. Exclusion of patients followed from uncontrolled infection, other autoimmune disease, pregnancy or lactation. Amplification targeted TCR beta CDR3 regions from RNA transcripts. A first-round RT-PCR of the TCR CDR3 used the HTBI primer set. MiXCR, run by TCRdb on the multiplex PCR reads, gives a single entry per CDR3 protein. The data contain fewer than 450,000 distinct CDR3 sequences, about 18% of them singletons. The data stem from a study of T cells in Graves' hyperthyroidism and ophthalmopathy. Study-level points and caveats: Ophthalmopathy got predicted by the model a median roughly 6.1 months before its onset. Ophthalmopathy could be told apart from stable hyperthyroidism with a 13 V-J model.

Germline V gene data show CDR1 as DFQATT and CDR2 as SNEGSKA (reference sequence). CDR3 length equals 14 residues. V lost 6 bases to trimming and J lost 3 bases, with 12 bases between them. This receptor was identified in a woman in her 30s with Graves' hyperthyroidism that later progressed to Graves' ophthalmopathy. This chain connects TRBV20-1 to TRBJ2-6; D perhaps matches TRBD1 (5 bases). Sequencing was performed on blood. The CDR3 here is CSAPRGFGANVLTF. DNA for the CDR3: TGCAGTGCCCCAAGGGGCTTTGGGGCCAACGTCCTGACTTTC.